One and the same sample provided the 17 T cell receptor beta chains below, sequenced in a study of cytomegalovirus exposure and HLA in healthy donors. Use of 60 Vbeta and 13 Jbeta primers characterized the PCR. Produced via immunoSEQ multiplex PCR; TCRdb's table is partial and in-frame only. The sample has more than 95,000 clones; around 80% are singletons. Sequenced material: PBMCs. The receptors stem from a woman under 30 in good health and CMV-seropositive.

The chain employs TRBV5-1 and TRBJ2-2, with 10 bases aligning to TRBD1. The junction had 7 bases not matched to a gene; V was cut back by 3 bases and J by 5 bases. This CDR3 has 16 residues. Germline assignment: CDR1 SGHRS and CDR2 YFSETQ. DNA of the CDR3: TGCGCCAGCAGCTACACCGGGACAGGGGTGACCGGGGAGCTGTTTTTT. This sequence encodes CASSYTGTGVTGELFF.

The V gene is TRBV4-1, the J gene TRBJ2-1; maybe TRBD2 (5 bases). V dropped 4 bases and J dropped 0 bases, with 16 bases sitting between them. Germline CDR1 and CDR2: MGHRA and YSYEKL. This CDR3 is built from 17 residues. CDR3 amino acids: CASSPLLAPRSYNEQFF. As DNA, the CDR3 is TGCGCCAGCAGCCCCCTTCTAGCTCCCCGCTCCTACAATGAGCAGTTCTTC.

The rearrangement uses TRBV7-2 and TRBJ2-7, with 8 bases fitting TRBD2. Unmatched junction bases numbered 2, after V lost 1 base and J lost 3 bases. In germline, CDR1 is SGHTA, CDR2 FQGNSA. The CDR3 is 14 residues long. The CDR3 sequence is CASSLGLAGYEQYF. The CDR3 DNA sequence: TGTGCCAGCAGCTTAGGGCTAGCGGGCTACGAGCAGTACTTC.

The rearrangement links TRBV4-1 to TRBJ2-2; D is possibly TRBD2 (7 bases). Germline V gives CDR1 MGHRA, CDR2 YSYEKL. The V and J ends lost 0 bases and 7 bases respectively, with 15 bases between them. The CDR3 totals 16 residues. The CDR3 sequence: CASSQEFGGAVGELFF. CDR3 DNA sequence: TGCGCCAGCAGCCAAGAATTTGGGGGGGCGGTCGGGGAGCTGTTTTTT.

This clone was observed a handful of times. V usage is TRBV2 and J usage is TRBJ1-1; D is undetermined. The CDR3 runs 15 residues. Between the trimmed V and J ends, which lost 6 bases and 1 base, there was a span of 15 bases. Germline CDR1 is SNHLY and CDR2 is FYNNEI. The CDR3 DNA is TGTGCCAGCAGGCGGGCTCTAAGGAAGAACACTGAAGCTTTCTTT. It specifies CASRRALRKNTEAFF.

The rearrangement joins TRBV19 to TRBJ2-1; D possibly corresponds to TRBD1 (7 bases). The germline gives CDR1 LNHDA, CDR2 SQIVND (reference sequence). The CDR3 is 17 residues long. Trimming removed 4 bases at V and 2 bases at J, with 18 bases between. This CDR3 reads CASSKDRSGPPYNEQFF. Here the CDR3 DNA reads TGTGCCAGTAGTAAGGACAGGAGCGGGCCGCCCTACAATGAGCAGTTCTTC.

CDR3 loop: CAISAVNMRDTQYF. The DNA for the CDR3 is TGTGCCATCAGCGCGGTGAATATGAGAGATACGCAGTATTTT. The chain employs TRBV10-3 and TRBJ2-3; D unclear. This CDR3 comprises 14 residues. Germline assignment: CDR1 ENHRY and CDR2 SYGVKD. Trimming left V 6 bases short and J 5 bases short, with 15 bases between.

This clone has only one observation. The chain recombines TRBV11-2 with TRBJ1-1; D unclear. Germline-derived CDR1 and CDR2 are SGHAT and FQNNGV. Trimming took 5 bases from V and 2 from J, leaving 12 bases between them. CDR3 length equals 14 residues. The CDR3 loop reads CASSPQPGNTEAFF. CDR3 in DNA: TGTGCCAGCAGCCCCCAACCGGGAAACACTGAAGCTTTCTTT.

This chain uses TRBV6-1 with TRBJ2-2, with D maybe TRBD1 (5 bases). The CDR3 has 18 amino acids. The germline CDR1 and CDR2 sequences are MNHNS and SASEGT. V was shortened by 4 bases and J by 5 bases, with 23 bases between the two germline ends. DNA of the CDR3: TGTGCCAGCAGTGTTTTTGACAGCCCACTCCTAATAACCGGGGAGCTGTTTTTT. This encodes CASSVFDSPLLITGELFF.

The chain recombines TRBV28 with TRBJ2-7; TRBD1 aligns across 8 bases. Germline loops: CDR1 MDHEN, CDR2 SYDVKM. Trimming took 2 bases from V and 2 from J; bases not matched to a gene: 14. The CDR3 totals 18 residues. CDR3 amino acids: CASSLGPWGDRGTYEQYF. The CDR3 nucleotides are TGTGCCAGCAGTTTAGGCCCCTGGGGTGACAGGGGCACCTACGAGCAGTACTTC.

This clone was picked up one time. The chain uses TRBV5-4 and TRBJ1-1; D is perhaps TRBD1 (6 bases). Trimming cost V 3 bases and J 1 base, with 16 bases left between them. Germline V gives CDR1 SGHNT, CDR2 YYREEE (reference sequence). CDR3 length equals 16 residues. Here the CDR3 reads CASSSAGEQGNTEAFF. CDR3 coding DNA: TGTGCCAGCAGCTCAGCAGGGGAACAGGGGAACACTGAAGCTTTCTTT.

The DNA of the CDR3 is TGTGCCAGCAGCAAATGGGACAGGGTGGGGAACTATGGCTACACCTTC. Protein product: CASSKWDRVGNYGYTF. This chain connects TRBV21-1 to TRBJ1-2; the listed D gene, TRBD1, was not tested against the DNA. TRBV21-1 is flagged as a pseudogene. CDR3 length: 16 amino acids.

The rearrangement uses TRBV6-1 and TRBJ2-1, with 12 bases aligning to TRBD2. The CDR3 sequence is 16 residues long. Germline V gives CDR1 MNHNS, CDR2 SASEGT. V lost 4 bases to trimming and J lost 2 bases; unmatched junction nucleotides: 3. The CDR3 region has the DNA TGTGCCAGCAGTGCGCGGACTAGCGGGGCCTACAATGAGCAGTTCTTC. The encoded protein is CASSARTSGAYNEQFF.

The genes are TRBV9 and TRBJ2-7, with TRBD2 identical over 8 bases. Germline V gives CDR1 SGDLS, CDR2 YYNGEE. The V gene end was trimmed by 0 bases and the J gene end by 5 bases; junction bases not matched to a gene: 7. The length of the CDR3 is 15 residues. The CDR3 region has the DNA TGTGCCAGCAGCGTAGCCGGGACTAGGATCCACGAGCAGTACTTC. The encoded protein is CASSVAGTRIHEQYF.

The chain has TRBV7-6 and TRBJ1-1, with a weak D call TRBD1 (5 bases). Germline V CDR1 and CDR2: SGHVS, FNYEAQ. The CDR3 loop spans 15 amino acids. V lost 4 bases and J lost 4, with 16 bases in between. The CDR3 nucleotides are TGTGCCAGCAGCTCGGAGGGGTTCCGGGGCACTGAAGCTTTCTTT. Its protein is CASSSEGFRGTEAFF.

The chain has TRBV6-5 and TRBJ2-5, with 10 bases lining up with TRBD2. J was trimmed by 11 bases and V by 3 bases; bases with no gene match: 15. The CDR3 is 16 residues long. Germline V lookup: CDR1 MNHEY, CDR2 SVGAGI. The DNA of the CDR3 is TGTGCCAGCAGTTATATCGCGGTTAGCGGGAGGCGGGAGCAGTACTTC. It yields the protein CASSYIAVSGRREQYF.

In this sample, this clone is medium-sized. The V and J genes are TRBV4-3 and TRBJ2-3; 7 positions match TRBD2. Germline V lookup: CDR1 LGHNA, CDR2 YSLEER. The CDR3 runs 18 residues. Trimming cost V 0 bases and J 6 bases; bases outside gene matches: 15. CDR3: CASSQDPRGLAEGDTQYF. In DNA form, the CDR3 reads TGCGCCAGCAGCCAAGATCCCCGCGGGCTAGCGGAGGGGGATACGCAGTATTTT.